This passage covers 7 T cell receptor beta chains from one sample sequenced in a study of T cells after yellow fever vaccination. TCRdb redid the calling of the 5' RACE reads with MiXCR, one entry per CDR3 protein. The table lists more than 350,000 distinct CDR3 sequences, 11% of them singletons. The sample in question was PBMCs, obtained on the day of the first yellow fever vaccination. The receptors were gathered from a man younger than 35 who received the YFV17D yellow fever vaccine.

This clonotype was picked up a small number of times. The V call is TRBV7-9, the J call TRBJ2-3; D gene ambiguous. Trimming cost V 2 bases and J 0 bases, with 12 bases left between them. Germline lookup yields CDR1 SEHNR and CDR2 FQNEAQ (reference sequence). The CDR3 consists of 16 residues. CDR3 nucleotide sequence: TGTGCCAGCAGCTTAAGGGCCCAGGCTAGCACAGATACGCAGTATTTT. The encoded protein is CASSLRAQASTDTQYF. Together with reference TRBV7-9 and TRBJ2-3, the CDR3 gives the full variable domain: DTGVSQNPRHKITKRGQNVTFRCDPISEHNRLYWYRQTLGQGPEFLTYFQNEAQLEKSRLLSDRFSAERPKGSFSTLEIQRTEQGDSAMYLCASSLRAQASTDTQYFGPGTRLTVL.

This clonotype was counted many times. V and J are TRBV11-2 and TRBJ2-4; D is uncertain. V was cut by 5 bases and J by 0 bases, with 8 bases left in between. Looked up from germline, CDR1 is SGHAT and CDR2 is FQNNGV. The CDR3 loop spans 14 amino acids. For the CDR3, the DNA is TGTGCCAGCAGCGCCGGGCTAGCCAAAAACATTCAGTACTTC. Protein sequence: CASSAGLAKNIQYF.

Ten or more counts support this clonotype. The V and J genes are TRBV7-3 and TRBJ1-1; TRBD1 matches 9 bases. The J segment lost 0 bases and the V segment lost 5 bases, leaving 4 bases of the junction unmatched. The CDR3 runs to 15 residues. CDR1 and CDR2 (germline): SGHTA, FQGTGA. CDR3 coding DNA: TGTGCCAGCAGCCCACAGGGGGCGATGAACACTGAAGCTTTCTTT. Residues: CASSPQGAMNTEAFF. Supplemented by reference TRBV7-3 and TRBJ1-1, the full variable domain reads GAGVSQTPSNKVTEKGKYVELRCDPISGHTALYWYRQSLGQGPEFLIYFQGTGAADDSGLPNDRFFAVRPEGSVSTLKIQRTERGDSAVYLCASSPQGAMNTEAFFGQGTRLTVV.

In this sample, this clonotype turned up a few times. The chain's CDR3 is CASSSGRWTGRGNTEAFF. DNA of the CDR3: TGCGCCAGCAGCTCGGGCCGTTGGACAGGTCGTGGGAACACTGAAGCTTTCTTT. The chain carries TRBV5-1 and TRBJ1-1, with TRBD1 matching over 7 bases. Trimming at V came to 3 bases and at J to 1 base, leaving 15 bases not matched to a gene. The CDR3 consists of 18 residues. The V gene's germline CDR1 is SGHRS and CDR2 YFSETQ.

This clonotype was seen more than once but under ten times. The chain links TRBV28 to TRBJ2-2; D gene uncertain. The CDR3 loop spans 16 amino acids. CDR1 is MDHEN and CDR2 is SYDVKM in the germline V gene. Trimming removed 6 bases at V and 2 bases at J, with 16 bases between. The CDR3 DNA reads TGTGCCAGCAGCCGACTTCCGGGCCCAAACACCGGGGAGCTGTTTTTT. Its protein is CASSRLPGPNTGELFF.

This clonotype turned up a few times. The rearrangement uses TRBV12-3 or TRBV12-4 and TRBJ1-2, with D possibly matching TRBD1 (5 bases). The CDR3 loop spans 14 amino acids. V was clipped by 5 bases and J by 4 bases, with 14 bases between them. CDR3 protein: CASSIAGIGYGYTF. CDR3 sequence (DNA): TGTGCCAGCAGTATTGCAGGGATCGGCTATGGCTACACCTTC.

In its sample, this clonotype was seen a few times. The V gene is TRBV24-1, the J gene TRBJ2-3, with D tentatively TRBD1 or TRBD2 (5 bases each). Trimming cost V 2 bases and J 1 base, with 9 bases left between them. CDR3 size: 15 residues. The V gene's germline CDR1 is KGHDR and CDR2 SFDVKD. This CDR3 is CATSDSPGRTDTQYF. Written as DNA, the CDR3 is TGTGCCACCAGTGATTCCCCGGGGCGCACAGATACGCAGTATTTT.